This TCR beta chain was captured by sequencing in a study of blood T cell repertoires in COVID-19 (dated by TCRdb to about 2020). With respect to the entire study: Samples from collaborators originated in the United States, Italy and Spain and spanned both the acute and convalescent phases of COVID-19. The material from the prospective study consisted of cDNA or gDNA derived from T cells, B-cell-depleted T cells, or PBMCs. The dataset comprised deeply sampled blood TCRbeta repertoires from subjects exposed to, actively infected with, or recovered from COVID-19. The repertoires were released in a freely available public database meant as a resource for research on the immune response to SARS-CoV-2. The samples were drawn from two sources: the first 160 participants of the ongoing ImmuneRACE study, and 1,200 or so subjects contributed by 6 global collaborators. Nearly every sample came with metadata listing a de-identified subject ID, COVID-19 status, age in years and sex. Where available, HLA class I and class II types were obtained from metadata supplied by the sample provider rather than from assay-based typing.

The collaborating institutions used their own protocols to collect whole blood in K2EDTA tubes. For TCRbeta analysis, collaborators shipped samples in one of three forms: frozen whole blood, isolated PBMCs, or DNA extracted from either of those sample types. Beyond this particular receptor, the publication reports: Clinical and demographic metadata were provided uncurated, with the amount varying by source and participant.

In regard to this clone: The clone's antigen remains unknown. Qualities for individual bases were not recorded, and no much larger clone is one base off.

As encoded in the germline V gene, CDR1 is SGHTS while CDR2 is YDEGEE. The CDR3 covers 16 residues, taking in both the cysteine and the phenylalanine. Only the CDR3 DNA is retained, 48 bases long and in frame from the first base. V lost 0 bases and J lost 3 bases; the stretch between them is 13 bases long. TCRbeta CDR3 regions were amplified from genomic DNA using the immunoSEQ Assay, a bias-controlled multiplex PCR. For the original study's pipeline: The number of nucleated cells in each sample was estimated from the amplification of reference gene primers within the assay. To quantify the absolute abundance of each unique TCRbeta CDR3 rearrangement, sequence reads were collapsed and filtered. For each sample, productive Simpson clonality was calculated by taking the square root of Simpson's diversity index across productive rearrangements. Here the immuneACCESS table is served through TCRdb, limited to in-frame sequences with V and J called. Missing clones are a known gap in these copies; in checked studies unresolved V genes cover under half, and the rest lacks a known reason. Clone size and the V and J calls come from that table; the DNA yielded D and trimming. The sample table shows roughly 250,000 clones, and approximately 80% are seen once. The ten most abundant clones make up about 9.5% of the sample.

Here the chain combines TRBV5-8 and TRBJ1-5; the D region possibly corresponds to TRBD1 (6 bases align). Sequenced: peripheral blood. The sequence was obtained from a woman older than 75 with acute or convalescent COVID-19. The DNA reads TGTGCCAGCAGCTTGGTCCGGGACACCTACAATCAGCCCCAGCATTTT. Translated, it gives CASSLVRDTYNQPQHF.